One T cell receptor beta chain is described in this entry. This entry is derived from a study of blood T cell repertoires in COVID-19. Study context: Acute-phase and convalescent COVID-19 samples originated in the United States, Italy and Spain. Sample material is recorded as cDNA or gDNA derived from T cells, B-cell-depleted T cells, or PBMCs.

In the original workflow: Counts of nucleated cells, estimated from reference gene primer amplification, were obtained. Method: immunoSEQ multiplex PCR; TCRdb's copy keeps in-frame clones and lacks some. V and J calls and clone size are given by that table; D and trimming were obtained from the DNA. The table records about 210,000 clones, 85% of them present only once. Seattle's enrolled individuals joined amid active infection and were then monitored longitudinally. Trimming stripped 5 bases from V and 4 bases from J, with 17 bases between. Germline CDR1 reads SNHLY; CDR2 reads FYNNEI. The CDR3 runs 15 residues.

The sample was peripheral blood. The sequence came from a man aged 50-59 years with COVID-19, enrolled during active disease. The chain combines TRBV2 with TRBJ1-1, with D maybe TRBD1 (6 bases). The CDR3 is CASSNDRNSVTEAFF. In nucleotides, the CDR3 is TGTGCCAGCAGTAACGACAGGAATAGCGTCACTGAAGCTTTCTTT.